Sequencing of this T cell receptor beta chain was carried out in a study of T cells in Graves' hyperthyroidism and ophthalmopathy. Only one count was recorded for this clonotype. This could be a read error, since a much larger clone is one nucleotide away. The final CDR3 position lacks the conserved phenylalanine or tryptophan, pointing to a likely read error. V gave up 7 bases and J gave up 2 bases, with 26 bases separating them. The CDR3 length is 18 residues. CDR1 and CDR2 from the germline V gene are SGHKS and YYEKEE (reference sequence). Patients with uncontrolled infections, other autoimmune diseases, pregnancy or lactation were excluded. Regions amplified from RNA transcripts were the TCR beta CDR3 regions. RT-PCR in the first round (using the HTBI primer set) targeted the TCR CDR3. MiXCR was run by TCRdb on the multiplex PCR reads, yielding one entry per CDR3 protein. Of approximately 710,000 distinct CDR3 sequences in the sample, approximately 15% were seen once.

The receptor's source is a man aged 45-60 years with Graves' hyperthyroidism. Sequenced: blood. This rearrangement joins TRBV5-5 to TRBJ2-3; D gene ambiguous. The CDR3 loop is CASGKRPVGSANTDTQYS. The CDR3 bases are TGTGCCAGCGGCAAACGCCCAGTGGGGTCCGCTAACACAGATACGCAGTATTCT.